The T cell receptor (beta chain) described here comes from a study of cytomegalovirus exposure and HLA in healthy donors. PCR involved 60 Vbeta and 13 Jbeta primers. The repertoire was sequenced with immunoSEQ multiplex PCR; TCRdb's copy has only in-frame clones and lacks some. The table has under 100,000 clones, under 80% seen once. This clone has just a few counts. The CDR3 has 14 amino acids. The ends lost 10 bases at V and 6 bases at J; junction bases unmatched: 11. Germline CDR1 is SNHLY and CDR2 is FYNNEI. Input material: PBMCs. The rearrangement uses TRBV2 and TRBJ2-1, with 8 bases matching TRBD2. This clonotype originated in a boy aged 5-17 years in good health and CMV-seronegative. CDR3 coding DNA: TGTGCCAACATGCCGGGGGGGCGATTCAATGAGCAGTTCTTC. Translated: CANMPGGRFNEQFF.